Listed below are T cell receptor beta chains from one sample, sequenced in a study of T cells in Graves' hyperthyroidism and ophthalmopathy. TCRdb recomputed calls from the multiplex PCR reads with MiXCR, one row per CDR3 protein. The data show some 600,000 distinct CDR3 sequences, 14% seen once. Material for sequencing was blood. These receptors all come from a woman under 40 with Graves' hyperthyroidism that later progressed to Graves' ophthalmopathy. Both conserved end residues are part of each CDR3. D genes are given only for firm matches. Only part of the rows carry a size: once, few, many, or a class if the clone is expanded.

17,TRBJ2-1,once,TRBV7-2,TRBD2,CASSQDSSGYTYNEQFF,TGTGCCAGCAGCCAAGACTCTAGCGGTTATACCTACAATGAGCAGTTCTTC
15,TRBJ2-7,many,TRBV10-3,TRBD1,CATDKEGQGINEQYF,TGTGCCACCGATAAAGAGGGACAGGGGATCAACGAGCAGTACTTC
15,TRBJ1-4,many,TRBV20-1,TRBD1,CSAWDRRATNEKLFF,TGCAGTGCTTGGGACAGGAGGGCAACTAATGAAAAACTGTTTTTT
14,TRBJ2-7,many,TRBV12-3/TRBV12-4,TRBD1,CASRNLDRAYEQYF,TGTGCCAGCAGAAATCTTGACAGGGCCTACGAGCAGTACTTC
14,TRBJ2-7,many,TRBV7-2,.,CASSLIANSYEQYF,TGTGCCAGCAGCTTGATAGCGAACTCCTACGAGCAGTACTTC
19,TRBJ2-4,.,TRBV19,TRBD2,CASSPGQVVSGSAKNIQYF,TGTGCCAGTAGTCCCGGACAGGTCGTTAGCGGGAGTGCCAAAAACATTCAGTACTTC
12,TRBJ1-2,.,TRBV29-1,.,CSASETPPGYTF,TGCAGCGCATCAGAGACCCCGCCGGGCTACACCTTC
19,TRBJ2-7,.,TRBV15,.,CATSREEPFGQAESYEQYF,TGTGCCACCAGCAGAGAAGAACCTTTCGGGCAGGCCGAATCCTACGAGCAGTACTTC
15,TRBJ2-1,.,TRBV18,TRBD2,CASSRGLADYNEQFF,TGTGCCAGCTCACGGGGACTAGCGGATTACAATGAGCAGTTCTTC
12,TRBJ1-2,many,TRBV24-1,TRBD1,CATLDRALSWTF,TGTGCCACCCTCGACAGGGCTCTTAGCTGGACCTTC
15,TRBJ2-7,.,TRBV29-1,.,CSVQPPRAPLYELYF,TGCAGCGTCCAACCTCCCAGGGCTCCCTTGTACGAGCTGTACTTC
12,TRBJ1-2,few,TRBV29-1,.,CGVEKTAYGYTF,TGCGGCGTTGAAAAGACGGCATATGGCTACACCTTC
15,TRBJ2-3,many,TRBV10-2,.,CASSERTNEPDTQYF,TGCGCCAGCAGTGAGCGGACCAACGAGCCAGATACGCAGTATTTT
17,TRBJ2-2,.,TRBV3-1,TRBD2,CASSQDWLAGGAGELFF,TGTGCCAGCAGCCAAGATTGGCTAGCGGGAGGAGCCGGGGAGCTGTTTTTT
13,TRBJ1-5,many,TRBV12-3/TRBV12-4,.,CASMRLGDQPQHF,TGTGCCAGCATGCGACTGGGGGATCAGCCCCAGCATTTT
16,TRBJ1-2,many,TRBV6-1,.,CASRPPLSDGSLSYTF,TGTGCCAGCAGGCCACCCTTATCGGACGGCTCTCTATCCTACACCTTC
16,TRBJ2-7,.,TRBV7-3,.,CASSPSGSSSSYEQYF,TGTGCCAGCAGCCCCTCGGGGTCCTCATCGTCCTACGAGCAGTACTTC
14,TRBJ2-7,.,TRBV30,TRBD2,CAWSESGGPYEQYF,TGTGCCTGGAGTGAGTCGGGAGGACCCTACGAGCAGTACTTC
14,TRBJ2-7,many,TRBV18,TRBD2,CASSLGRAVSEQYF,TGTGCCAGCTCACTCGGGAGGGCGGTGAGCGAGCAGTACTTC
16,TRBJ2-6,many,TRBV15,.,CATSRDRGVGANVLTF,TGTGCCACCAGCAGAGACCGAGGGGTTGGGGCCAACGTCCTGACTTTC
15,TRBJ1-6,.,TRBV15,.,CATNLTTLGNSPLHF,TGTGCCACCAATCTTACAACCCTAGGGAATTCACCCCTCCACTTT
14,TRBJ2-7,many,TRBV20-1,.,CSATPMAFSYEQYF,TGCAGTGCTACTCCTATGGCATTCTCCTACGAGCAGTACTTC
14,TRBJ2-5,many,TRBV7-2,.,CASSPIQVEETQYF,TGTGCCAGCAGCCCAATACAGGTGGAGGAGACCCAGTACTTC
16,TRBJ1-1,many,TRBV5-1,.,CASSLGVGQQNTEAFF,TGCGCCAGCAGCTTAGGGGTCGGACAGCAGAACACTGAAGCTTTCTTT
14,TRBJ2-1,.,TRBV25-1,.,CASSGSYSYNEQFF,TGTGCCAGCAGTGGATCGTACTCCTACAATGAGCAGTTCTTC
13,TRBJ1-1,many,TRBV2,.,CAGQGTGGTEAFF,TGTGCCGGCCAGGGGACGGGTGGAACTGAAGCTTTCTTT
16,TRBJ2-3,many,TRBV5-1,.,CASSRTSGGPTDTQYF,TGCGCCAGCAGTCGGACCAGCGGAGGTCCCACAGATACGCAGTATTTT
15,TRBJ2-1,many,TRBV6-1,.,CASSVGFGSYNEQFF,TGTGCCAGCAGTGTGGGGTTCGGGTCCTACAATGAGCAGTTCTTC
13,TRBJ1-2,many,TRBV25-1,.,CASSLGPSYGYTF,TGTGCCAGCAGTTTAGGGCCGAGCTATGGCTACACCTTC